This record covers a single T cell receptor beta chain. The CDR3 extends over 15 amino acids. V lost 5 bases, J lost 4 bases, and 6 bases stayed unmatched. This entry is derived from a study of human T cells and chemical hapten exposure. At the level of the study: A patient group, mainly female, showed alopecia areata, totalis or universalis.

MiXCR, applied by TCRdb to the RACE reads, yields one record per CDR3 protein. The sample has 85,000 to 120,000 distinct CDR3 sequences, around 10% seen once. As for time point: pre-sensitization, week 0. Specified treatment: therapeutic diphenylcyclopropenone sensitization with weekly scalp DPC. The authors' total RNA extraction used unfractionated whole blood. This sequence joins TRBV12-3 or TRBV12-4 and TRBJ2-5, with 11 bases matching TRBD2. The clonotype was recovered from a woman aged 50 to 65 with alopecia areata. Some clones in this sample may be carry-over from other donors' samples. Sequenced material: whole blood, taken in connection with sensitization to the hapten diphenylcyclopropenone (DPC). CDR3 amino acids: CASSHGLAGPETQYF. For the CDR3, the DNA is TGTGCCAGCAGTCACGGACTAGCGGGTCCAGAGACCCAGTACTTC.